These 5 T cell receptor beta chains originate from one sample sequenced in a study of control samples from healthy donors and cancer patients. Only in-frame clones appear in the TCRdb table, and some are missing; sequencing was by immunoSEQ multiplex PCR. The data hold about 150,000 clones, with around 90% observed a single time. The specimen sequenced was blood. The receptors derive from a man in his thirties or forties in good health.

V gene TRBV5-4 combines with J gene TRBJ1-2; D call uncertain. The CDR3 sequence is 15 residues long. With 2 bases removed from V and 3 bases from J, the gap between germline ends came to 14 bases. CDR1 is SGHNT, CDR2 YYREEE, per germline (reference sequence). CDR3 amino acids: CASSLQGTNYYGYTF. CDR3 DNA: TGTGCCAGCAGCTTACAAGGAACAAATTACTATGGCTACACCTTC.

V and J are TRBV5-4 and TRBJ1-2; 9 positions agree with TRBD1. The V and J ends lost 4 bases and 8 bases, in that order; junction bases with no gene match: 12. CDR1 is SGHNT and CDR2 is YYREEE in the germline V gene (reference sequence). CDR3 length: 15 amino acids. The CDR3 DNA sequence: TGTGCCAGCAGCCAAGTGTGGACAGGGGTGGGCGGCTACACCTTC. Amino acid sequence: CASSQVWTGVGGYTF. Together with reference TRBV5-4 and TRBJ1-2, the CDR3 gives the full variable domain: ETGVTQSPTHLIKTRGQQVTLRCSSQSGHNTVSWYQQALGQGPQFIFQYYREEENGRGNFPPRFSGLQFPNYSSELNVNALELDDSALYLCASSQVWTGVGGYTFGSGTRLTVV.

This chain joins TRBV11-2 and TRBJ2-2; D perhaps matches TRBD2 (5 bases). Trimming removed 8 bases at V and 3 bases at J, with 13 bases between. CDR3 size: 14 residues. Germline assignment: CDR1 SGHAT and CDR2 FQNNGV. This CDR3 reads CASERSSDTGELFF. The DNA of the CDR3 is TGTGCCAGCGAGCGGAGCTCGGACACCGGGGAGCTGTTTTTT.

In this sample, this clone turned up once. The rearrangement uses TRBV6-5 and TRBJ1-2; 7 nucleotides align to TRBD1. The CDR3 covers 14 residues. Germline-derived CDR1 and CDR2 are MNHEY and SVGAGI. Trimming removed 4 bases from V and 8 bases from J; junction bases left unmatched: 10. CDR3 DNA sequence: TGTGCCAGCAGTTCGCTCGAGGGGGCGCGAGGCTACACCTTC. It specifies CASSSLEGARGYTF.

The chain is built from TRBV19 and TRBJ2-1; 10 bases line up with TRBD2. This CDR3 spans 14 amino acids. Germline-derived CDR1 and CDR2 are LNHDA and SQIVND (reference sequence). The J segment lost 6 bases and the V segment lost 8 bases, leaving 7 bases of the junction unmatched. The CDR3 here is CASGGLAETNEQFF. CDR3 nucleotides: TGTGCCAGTGGAGGACTAGCGGAGACCAATGAGCAGTTCTTC.